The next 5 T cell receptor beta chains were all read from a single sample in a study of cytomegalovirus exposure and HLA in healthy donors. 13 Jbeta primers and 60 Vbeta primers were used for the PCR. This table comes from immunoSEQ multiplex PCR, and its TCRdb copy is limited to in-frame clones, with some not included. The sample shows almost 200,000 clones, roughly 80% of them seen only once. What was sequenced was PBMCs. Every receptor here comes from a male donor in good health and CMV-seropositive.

The DNA of the CDR3 is TGTGCCACCAGCAGAGGGTGGCAGGGGTGGACTGAAGCTTTCTTT. It specifies CATSRGWQGWTEAFF. The V and J genes are TRBV15 and TRBJ1-1; D is possibly TRBD1 (6 bases). CDR1 and CDR2 from the germline V gene are LNHNV and YYDKDF (reference sequence). This CDR3 is 15 amino acids long. Trimming took 1 base from V and 5 from J, leaving 14 bases between them.

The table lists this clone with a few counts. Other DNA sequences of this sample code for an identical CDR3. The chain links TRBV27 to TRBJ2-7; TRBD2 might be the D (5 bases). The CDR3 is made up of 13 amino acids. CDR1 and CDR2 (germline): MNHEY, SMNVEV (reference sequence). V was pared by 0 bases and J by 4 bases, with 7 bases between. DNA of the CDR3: TGTGCCAGCAGTTTATCGAGAGGGTACGAGCAGTACTTC. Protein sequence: CASSLSRGYEQYF.

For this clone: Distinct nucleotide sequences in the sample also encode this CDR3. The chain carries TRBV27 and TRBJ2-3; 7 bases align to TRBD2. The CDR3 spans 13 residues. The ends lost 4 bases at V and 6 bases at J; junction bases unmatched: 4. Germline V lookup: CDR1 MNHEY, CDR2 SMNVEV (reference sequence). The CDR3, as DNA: TGTGCCAGCAGTTACCTAGCGGCTGATACGCAGTATTTT. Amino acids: CASSYLAADTQYF.

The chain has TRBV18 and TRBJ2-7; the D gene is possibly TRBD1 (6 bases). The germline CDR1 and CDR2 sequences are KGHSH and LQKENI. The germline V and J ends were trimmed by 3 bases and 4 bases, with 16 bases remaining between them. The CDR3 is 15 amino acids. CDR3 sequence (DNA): TGTGCCAGCTCACCGGGTCAGGGGTGGGGATACGAGCAGTACTTC. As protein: CASSPGQGWGYEQYF.

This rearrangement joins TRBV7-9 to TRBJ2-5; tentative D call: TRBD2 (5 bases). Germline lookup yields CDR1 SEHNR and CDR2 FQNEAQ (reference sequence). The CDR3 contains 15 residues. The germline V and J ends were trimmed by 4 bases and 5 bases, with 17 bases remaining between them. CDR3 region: CASSSRLVGEETQYF. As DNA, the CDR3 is TGTGCCAGCAGCTCCAGACTCGTTGGGGAGGAGACCCAGTACTTC. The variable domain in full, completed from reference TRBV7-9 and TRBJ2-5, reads DTGVSQNPRHKITKRGQNVTFRCDPISEHNRLYWYRQTLGQGPEFLTYFQNEAQLEKSRLLSDRFSAERPKGSFSTLEIQRTEQGDSAMYLCASSSRLVGEETQYFGPGTRLLVL.